This TCR beta chain was identified in a study of PD-L1 blockade in urothelial cancer. Study information: Prior chemotherapy in patients spanned 0 to 3 regimens.

The time point was: pretreatment peripheral blood. Diagnoses among patients were locally advanced or metastatic urothelial carcinoma. After removal of 0 bases from V and 6 bases from J, the junction contained 4 bases not matched to a gene. CDR1 is SGHRS, CDR2 YFSETQ, per germline. This CDR3 contains 15 residues. The protocol was immunoSEQ multiplex PCR, while the TCRdb copy is restricted to in-frame clones and leaves out a portion. Of more than 75,000 clones listed, roughly 84% are singletons. The TCR originated in a man aged 55 to 69 with urothelial cancer. The material was PBMCs, obtained around atezolizumab (anti-PD-L1) treatment. This rearrangement joins TRBV5-1 to TRBJ2-1, with TRBD2 identical over 9 bases. The CDR3 reads CASSLVVAGANEQFF. CDR3 sequence (DNA): TGCGCCAGCAGCTTGGTAGTAGCGGGGGCCAATGAGCAGTTCTTC.